The 5 T cell receptor beta chains below were found in one sample sequenced in a study of blood T cell repertoires in COVID-19. Profiling relied on immunoSEQ multiplex PCR, and the TCRdb table lists in-frame clones only, not all of them. The data contain roughly 150,000 clones, 65% to 90% of them seen just once; the ten biggest clones take up roughly 2.9%. Specimen: peripheral blood. Receptor source: a man aged 50 to 59 with acute or convalescent COVID-19.

V gene TRBV7-3 combines with J gene TRBJ2-1; tentatively, D is TRBD2 (5 bases). This CDR3 comprises 15 residues. The V end lost 0 bases, the J end lost 2 bases, and 8 bases lay between the germline ends. Per the germline V gene, CDR1 is SGHTA and CDR2 is FQGTGA. The DNA of the CDR3 is TGTGCCAGCAGCTTAACGGCGGGCCCCTACAATGAGCAGTTCTTC. This codes for CASSLTAGPYNEQFF.

V usage is TRBV7-9 and J usage is TRBJ1-5; 7 bases fit TRBD1. V lost 0 bases and J lost 5; bases outside the gene matches: 1. Germline V CDR1 and CDR2: SEHNR, FQNEAQ (reference sequence). The CDR3 has 14 amino acids. CDR3 coding DNA: TGTGCCAGCAGCTTAGCAGGGGGCGATCAGCCCCAGCATTTT. This encodes CASSLAGGDQPQHF.

This chain joins TRBV2 and TRBJ1-6; D not certain. There are 13 residues in the CDR3. V gave up 7 bases and J gave up 4 bases, with 8 bases separating them. Germline CDR1 is SNHLY and CDR2 is FYNNEI. This CDR3 is CASTPGYNSPLHF. The CDR3 bases are TGTGCCAGCACGCCAGGATATAATTCACCCCTCCACTTT.

The sample holds a few counts of this clone. The CDR3: CASSQDDRGTEAFF. In DNA, the CDR3 is TGTGCCAGCAGCCAAGATGATAGGGGCACTGAAGCTTTCTTT. J is TRBJ1-1 and V is TRBV3-1 (or the pseudogene TRBV3-2); D may be TRBD1 (5 bases). CDR1 is LGHDT, CDR2 YNNKEL, per germline (reference sequence). The V end lost 0 bases, the J end lost 4 bases, and 9 bases lay between the germline ends. The CDR3 has 14 residues.

V gene TRBV9 combines with J gene TRBJ2-1, with 8 positions matching TRBD2. Trimming cost V 0 bases and J 7 bases; bases outside gene matches: 6. Germline CDR1 and CDR2: SGDLS and YYNGEE. This CDR3 region has 15 residues. CDR3 region: CASSVGTSINNEQFF. The CDR3, as DNA: TGTGCCAGCAGCGTAGGGACTAGCATTAATAATGAGCAGTTCTTC.